Below, 16 T cell receptor beta chains from the same sample are listed, as sequenced in a study of sequential checkpoint blockade in melanoma. Treatment in this sample: randomized to nivolumab then ipilimumab (arm A) or the reverse (arm B). Sequenced by immunoSEQ multiplex PCR; TCRdb stores in-frame clones only, minus some. The sample lists around 18,000 clones, roughly 70% seen once, with 10% to 15% in the top ten. The input for sequencing was CD8+ T cells sorted from blood (inferred from file names), taken from a patient given nivolumab and ipilimumab in sequence. These receptors were obtained from a human donor with melanoma.

This rearrangement joins TRBV7-9 to TRBJ1-2, with 9 bases aligning to TRBD1. The V gene end was trimmed by 1 base and the J gene end by 4 bases; junction bases not matched to a gene: 4. This CDR3 has 15 amino acids. The germline V gene encodes CDR1 SEHNR and CDR2 FQNEAQ (reference sequence). The CDR3 region has the DNA TGTGCCAGCAGCTTAGGGACAGGGGCCCTCTATGGCTACACCTTC. The encoded protein is CASSLGTGALYGYTF.

This clone was observed a handful of times. J is TRBJ2-3 and V is TRBV30, with TRBD1 matching over 7 bases. There are 15 residues in the CDR3. CDR1 is GTSNPN and CDR2 is SVGIG in the germline V gene (reference sequence). The V and J ends lost 1 base and 2 bases, in that order; junction bases with no gene match: 6. CDR3 DNA sequence: TGTGCCTGGAGTGCCACAGGGGCCTACACAGATACGCAGTATTTT. It yields the protein CAWSATGAYTDTQYF.

The CDR3 region is CASSSQGADNEKLFF. The CDR3 region has the DNA TGTGCCAGCAGCTCCCAGGGGGCTGATAATGAAAAACTGTTTTTT. The J gene is TRBJ1-4, the V gene TRBV5-5; TRBD1 matches at 8 bases. The CDR3 has 15 amino acids. The V segment lost 3 bases and the J segment 4 bases; nucleotides outside the gene matches: 5. Germline V gene lookup returns CDR1 SGHKS and CDR2 YYEKEE (reference sequence).

The gene calls are TRBV9 and TRBJ2-3, with D uncertain. The CDR3 consists of 13 residues. V was pared by 4 bases and J by 2 bases, with 8 bases between. Germline assignment: CDR1 SGDLS and CDR2 YYNGEE. CDR3 DNA: TGTGCCAGCAGCCGCAGACTCACAGATACGCAGTATTTT. Translating it yields CASSRRLTDTQYF. Together with reference TRBV9 and TRBJ2-3, the CDR3 gives the full variable domain: DSGVTQTPKHLITATGQRVTLRCSPRSGDLSVYWYQQSLDQGLQFLIQYYNGEERAKGNILERFSAQQFPDLHSELNLSSLELGDSALYFCASSRRLTDTQYFGPGTRLTVL.

The chain employs TRBV6-5 and TRBJ1-1, with D uncertain. CDR1 is MNHEY and CDR2 is SVGAGI in the germline V gene. The CDR3 has 13 residues. V dropped 6 bases and J dropped 0 bases, with 8 bases sitting between them. For the CDR3, the DNA is TGTGCCAGCAGGGGCCTAATGAACACTGAAGCTTTCTTT. This sequence encodes CASRGLMNTEAFF.

V gene TRBV7-3 combines with J gene TRBJ2-7; 7 bases line up with TRBD2. The germline V gene encodes CDR1 SGHTA and CDR2 FQGTGA. The CDR3 is 16 amino acids. J lost 3 bases, V lost 0 bases, and 8 bases had no gene match. The CDR3 sequence: CASSLTWERGHYEQYF. CDR3 sequence (DNA): TGTGCCAGCAGCTTAACGTGGGAGCGGGGCCACTACGAGCAGTACTTC.

This chain uses TRBV9 with TRBJ2-7, with D possibly being TRBD2 (6 bases). CDR3 size: 15 residues. The germline V gene encodes CDR1 SGDLS and CDR2 YYNGEE. Trimming cost V 0 bases and J 2 bases, with 12 bases left between them. CDR3 nucleotides: TGTGCCAGCAGCGTAGAGGATAGCGGAACCTACGAGCAGTACTTC. Translating gives CASSVEDSGTYEQYF.

This clone was recorded a few times. The V gene is TRBV11-3, the J gene TRBJ2-7; tentative D call: TRBD1 (8 bases). V was cut by 7 bases and J by 0 bases, with 16 bases left in between. The CDR3 is made up of 15 amino acids. Germline values: CDR1 SGHNT, CDR2 YENEEA. The DNA for the CDR3 is TGTGCCAGCAACCGGGACAGGACTAGCTCCTACGAGCAGTACTTC. Translated, it gives CASNRDRTSSYEQYF.

Within the sample, this clone is medium-sized (0.01 to 0.1%). The chain has TRBV11-3 and TRBJ1-4, with D hard to call. Looked up from germline, CDR1 is SGHNT and CDR2 is YENEEA. The V end was cut by 3 bases, the J end by 8 bases, with 16 bases between. The CDR3 contains 15 residues. The CDR3 reads CASSLKAGFAEKLFF. The CDR3 coding sequence is TGTGCCAGCAGCTTGAAAGCGGGTTTCGCCGAAAAACTGTTTTTT.

Judged by abundance, this clone is medium-sized (0.01 to 0.1%). This rearrangement joins TRBV19 to TRBJ2-1; D remains unclear. This CDR3 comprises 11 residues. Germline CDR1 and CDR2: LNHDA and SQIVND (reference sequence). Trimming removed 7 bases from V and 3 bases from J, with 4 bases in between. CDR3 bases: TGTGCCAGTACAGACTACAATGAGCAGTTCTTC. It specifies CASTDYNEQFF.

The chain carries TRBV2 and TRBJ2-2; D might be TRBD1 (6 bases). Per germline, CDR1 SNHLY and CDR2 FYNNEI. V lost 5 bases, J lost 5 bases, and 15 bases lay in between. The CDR3 runs to 15 residues. The CDR3 DNA is TGTGCCAGCAGTCACAGGGAGAGGGGAACCGGGGAGCTGTTTTTT. This translates into CASSHRERGTGELFF. Full variable domain (outside the CDR3, taken from reference TRBV2 and TRBJ2-2): EPEVTQTPSHQVTQMGQEVILRCVPISNHLYFYWYRQILGQKVEFLVSFYNNEISEKSEIFDDQFSVERPDGSNFTLKIRSTKLEDSAMYFCASSHRERGTGELFFGEGSRLTVL.

The CDR3 coding sequence is TGTGCCAGCAGCTTAATTCCGCGGGGGAACACTGAAGCTTTCTTT. Encoded protein: CASSLIPRGNTEAFF. The J gene is TRBJ1-1, the V gene TRBV7-2; D is unresolved. Per the germline V gene, CDR1 is SGHTA and CDR2 is FQGNSA. The CDR3 is made up of 15 amino acids. The V end lost 2 bases, the J end lost 1 base, and 11 bases lay between the germline ends.

Worth noting for this clone: An end of the junction differs from the germline gene, which may be a read error. The V call is TRBV5-8, the J call TRBJ2-5, with D possibly TRBD2 on 6 matching bases. The CDR3 is made up of 14 amino acids. CDR1 is SGHTS, CDR2 YDEGEE, per germline. The DNA of the CDR3 is TGCGCCAGCAGCCAAGAGGGAGGTGAAGAGACCCAGTACTTC. This gives the protein CASSQEGGEETQYF.

This clone was counted a single time. The chain recombines TRBV11-3 with TRBJ2-7, with D maybe TRBD1 (5 bases). Germline CDR1 reads SGHNT; CDR2 reads YENEEA. V lost 1 base, J lost 4 bases, and 23 bases lay in between. This CDR3 has 18 amino acids. This chain's CDR3 is CASSLGLRRGASDYEQYF. For the CDR3, the DNA is TGTGCCAGCAGCTTAGGCCTAAGAAGGGGCGCCTCGGATTACGAGCAGTACTTC.

The CDR3 DNA reads as TGTGCCACCAGCAGCCCAAGAACAGGGGATACTGAAGCTTTCTTT. The encoded protein is CATSSPRTGDTEAFF. This chain uses TRBV15 with TRBJ1-1; 7 bases agree with TRBD1. The CDR3 is 15 amino acids. V lost 3 bases and J lost 5; bases outside the gene matches: 9. Germline-derived CDR1 and CDR2 are LNHNV and YYDKDF (reference sequence). The full variable domain, in which reference TRBV15 and TRBJ1-1 provide the parts outside the CDR3, is DAMVIQNPRYQVTQFGKPVTLSCSQTLNHNVMYWYQQKSSQAPKLLFHYYDKDFNNEADTPDNFQSRRPNTSFCFLDIRSPGLGDTAMYLCATSSPRTGDTEAFFGQGTRLTVV.

This clone showed up just a few times. The chain joins TRBV4-3 to TRBJ2-1; D is undetermined. The CDR3 loop spans 17 amino acids. Germline V gene data show CDR1 as LGHNA and CDR2 as YSLEER. V lost 4 bases and J 5 bases, leaving 21 bases between the germline ends. The CDR3 loop reads CASSLSRSQRINNEQFF. The DNA for the CDR3 is TGCGCCAGCAGCCTTTCAAGATCCCAGCGAATAAACAATGAGCAGTTCTTC.